This T cell receptor beta chain was identified in a study of T cell responses to AZD1222 COVID-19 vaccine. Across the study: Combined were second doses at about 4 or about 12 weeks. Study results and caveats: Among the donors, most were white British and more were female, and clonal diversity was possibly underestimated.

Profiling relied on immunoSEQ multiplex PCR, and the TCRdb table lists in-frame clones only, not all of them. The data hold roughly 180,000 clones, with 90% observed a single time. The CDR3 consists of 15 residues. CDR1 and CDR2 (germline): SQVTM, ANQGSEA. V was clipped by 5 bases and J by 2 bases; unmatched bases: 8. With regard to this clone: Its antigen is unidentified.

The specimen comprised peripheral blood, sampled on day 0 of AZD1222 vaccination. The TCR originated in an adult in good health. The rearrangement links TRBV29-1 to TRBJ1-5, with 8 positions matching TRBD1. As DNA, the CDR3 is TGCAGCGTTAAGACAGGGGCGGGTGGCAATCAGCCCCAGCATTTT. It yields the protein CSVKTGAGGNQPQHF.